These T cell receptor beta chains were read from a single sample in a study of PD-L1 blockade in urothelial cancer. The method was immunoSEQ multiplex PCR; TCRdb's version includes in-frame clones alone and lacks a portion of them. The sample yields around 100,000 clones, about 90% seen once. This specimen consisted of PBMCs, obtained around atezolizumab (anti-PD-L1) treatment. The receptors shown here come from a woman of 80 years or more with urothelial cancer. The conserved cysteine and the conserved F or W are not part of the CDR3 here.

v_call	j_call	cdr3_aa
TRBV19	TRBJ1-1	ASSSRSNTEAF
TRBV18	TRBJ2-1	ASSRREIAGYNEQF
TRBV25-1	TRBJ1-4	ASSESFSRATNEKLF
TRBV18	TRBJ1-1	ASSPSDRGLGSTEAF
TRBV7-9	TRBJ2-3	ASSLEISGSTDTQY
TRBV2	TRBJ1-5	ASRAGENQPQH
TRBV29-1	TRBJ2-6	SVDGRGRNGANVLT
TRBV6-6	TRBJ1-5	ASSKTGVGQPQH
TRBV6-1	TRBJ1-1	ASSTSPNTEAF
TRBV2	TRBJ2-1	ASSEQGSLGEQF
TRBV6-5	TRBJ2-2	ASSYIQGVRTGELF
TRBV5-8	TRBJ2-3	ASSPGTTSTDTQY
TRBV5-8	TRBJ1-2	ASSGTDRGYT
TRBV19	TRBJ1-2	ASSRGDPNYGYT
TRBV7-2	TRBJ1-1	ASSLSPGMNTEAF
TRBV5-5	TRBJ2-3	ASSLGRGRSLGTDTQY
TRBV11-2	TRBJ2-3	ASSLAPTDTQY
TRBV11-3	TRBJ2-7	ASSPTSGSYEQY
TRBV28	TRBJ2-1	ASSLAGEGKKQF
TRBV30	TRBJ2-1	AWATGNVVNEQF
TRBV28	TRBJ2-7	ASSRGSSAYEQY
TRBV5-1	TRBJ1-4	ASSLEGQATNEKLF
TRBV2	TRBJ2-3	ASSLAGTDTQY
TRBV19	TRBJ2-7	ASSSGLAGGPPYEQY
TRBV2	TRBJ1-1	ASEVGRMNTEAF
TRBV4-2	TRBJ2-7	ASSLSGTGSYEQY
TRBV12-5	TRBJ2-7	ASGFPPGYEQY
TRBV30	TRBJ2-1	AWGGRVREQF
TRBV2	TRBJ2-1	ASSKEASIYNEQF
TRBV18	TRBJ1-1	ASSSTGSRTEAF
TRBV30	TRBJ1-5	AWSGYSNQPQH
TRBV2	TRBJ2-7	ATTGGSPYEQY
TRBV28	TRBJ1-4	ASIDTRGSNEKLF
TRBV6-5	TRBJ2-1	ASRGQGSYNEQF
TRBV28	TRBJ1-5	ASSLSPGGQPQH
TRBV27	TRBJ2-3	ASTPRHKLAGGPDTQY
TRBV19	TRBJ2-2	ASRGRANTGELF
TRBV5-4	TRBJ1-2	ASSPDRGVGYT
TRBV6-1	TRBJ2-2	ASSDLGQGNTGELF
TRBV19	TRBJ2-1	ASSILAGHSYNEQF
TRBV23-1	TRBJ2-4	ASSQVARGINIQY
TRBV19	TRBJ1-5	ASSIGTGFNQPQH
TRBV5-1	TRBJ2-1	ASSTYSGGNNEQF
TRBV7-8	TRBJ2-1	ASSLAGGGQF
TRBV5-1	TRBJ2-6	ASSLAGEGANVLT
TRBV29-1	TRBJ1-3	SVVWHSGNTIY
TRBV2	TRBJ1-4	ASTPMTGNNEKLF
TRBV25-1	TRBJ2-5	ASSDPASGRAIETQY
TRBV19	TRBJ1-2	ASNGRLDGYT
TRBV5-4	TRBJ2-6	ASSFGPGLAGVSGANVLT
TRBV10-1	TRBJ2-1	ASSGSSGRPYNEQF